This record covers a single T cell receptor (beta chain). Its antigen is currently unknown. Diagnosing involved the use of clinical symptoms, serum thyroxine and TRAb, thyroid ultrasound and orbital computed tomography. TCR beta CDR3 sequences were amplified from RNA transcripts. A set of HTBI primers served as the primers for a first-round RT-PCR of the TCR CDR3. TCRdb re-analysed the multiplex PCR reads in MiXCR, keeping a single row per CDR3 protein. Among approximately 600,000 distinct CDR3 sequences listed, about 15% were seen once. This entry is derived from a study of T cells in Graves' hyperthyroidism and ophthalmopathy. Turning to the study itself: Pretreatment peripheral blood was obtained at initial diagnosis. Overall study results and limits: Most clonotypes expanded in the thyroid (above 0.001) were also present in blood.

V was shortened by 3 bases and J by 8 bases, with 13 bases between the two germline ends. Germline V gene lookup returns CDR1 DFQATT and CDR2 SNEGSKA (reference sequence). The CDR3 covers 12 residues. The J gene is TRBJ1-2, the V gene TRBV20-1; D is undetermined. The specimen sequenced was blood. This sequence originates from a woman aged 30 to 39 with Graves' hyperthyroidism that later progressed to Graves' ophthalmopathy. Here the CDR3 reads CSASHGPSGYTF. The CDR3 DNA follows: TGCAGTGCTAGCCACGGACCCAGCGGCTACACCTTC.